This T cell receptor (beta chain) was identified in a study of blood T cell repertoires in COVID-19. The wider study: Samples taken during acute and convalescent COVID-19 were collected in the United States, Italy and Spain. T cells, B-cell-depleted T cells, or PBMCs supplied cDNA or gDNA.

Original analysis: Estimates of nucleated cell counts were drawn from the amplification of reference gene primers. Libraries were prepared by immunoSEQ multiplex PCR; TCRdb keeps only in-frame clonotypes and omits some of them. From that table come the V and J calls and clone size; the DNA was used to work out D and trimming. The table has tens of thousands of clones, just over 90% seen once. The length of the CDR3 is 20 residues. J gave up 2 bases and V 2 bases, and 18 bases lay outside the gene matches. Germline lookup yields CDR1 MDHEN and CDR2 SYDVKM. This TCR was sampled from a woman aged 50 to 60 in a cohort sampled during active COVID-19. Material: peripheral blood. The chain couples TRBV28 to TRBJ2-1; TRBD1 matches 7 bases. CDR3 nucleotides: TGTGCCAGCAGTTTACCGACCACCCTACAGGGGTTTCGTCCCTACAATGAGCAGTTCTTC. Protein: CASSLPTTLQGFRPYNEQFF.